This section outlines one T cell receptor beta chain sequence together with its context. What antigen it recognizes has not been identified. It has no much larger one-base neighbor in the sample; base qualities were not kept. The immunoSEQ Assay, a bias-controlled multiplex PCR, was used to amplify TCRbeta CDR3 regions from genomic DNA. In the source study's methods: The number of nucleated cells in each sample was estimated from the amplification of reference gene primers within the assay. Sequence reads were collapsed and filtered to measure the absolute abundance of every unique TCRbeta CDR3 rearrangement. Productive Simpson clonality was computed per sample as the square root of Simpson's diversity index over productive rearrangements. The table was pulled from immuneACCESS by TCRdb, which kept in-frame rearrangements only. Such tables lose some clones; where checked, under half of the loss comes from unresolved V genes, and the rest has no known cause. V and J calls and clone size are copied from that table; D and trimming were computed from the DNA. The sample contains fewer than 200,000 clones, 90% of them found a single time. The ten largest account for 0.5% to 0.55% of the sample.

Collaborating institutions collected whole blood in K2EDTA tubes following their own protocols. For TCRbeta analysis, collaborators shipped samples in one of three forms: frozen whole blood, isolated PBMCs, or DNA extracted from either of those sample types. These data come from a study of blood T cell repertoires in COVID-19 (TCRdb year 2020). For context, the study as a whole: The collaborator samples originated in the United States, Italy and Spain and spanned the acute and convalescent phases of COVID-19. A freely available public database, intended as a resource for researchers studying the immune response to SARS-CoV-2, is where the repertoires were released. The prospective study material was composed of cDNA or gDNA derived from T cells, B-cell-depleted T cells, or PBMCs. The dataset comprised deeply sampled blood TCRbeta repertoires from subjects exposed to, actively infected with, or recovered from COVID-19. Nearly every sample came with metadata listing a de-identified subject ID, COVID-19 status, age in years and sex. Where HLA class I and class II types were available, the types were taken from metadata supplied by the sample provider, not from assay-based typing. Samples were obtained from the ongoing ImmuneRACE study (first 160 participants) and from about 1,300 subjects provided by 6 global collaborators.

The full study reports these points: The quantity of clinical and demographic metadata differed by source and by participant and was supplied without curation.

From its cysteine to its phenylalanine, the CDR3 spans 17 amino acids. Here the CDR3 DNA is all that survives: 51 bases in frame from base 1. After removal of 2 bases from V and 4 bases from J, the junction retains 10 bases not matched to a gene. CDR1 and CDR2 were assigned from the germline V gene as SGHDN and FVKESK. Sample: peripheral blood. Recombination connected TRBV14 to TRBJ2-2; 7 junctional bases match TRBD1. The source of this sequence is a man aged 50-60 years with acute or convalescent COVID-19. DNA sequence: TGTGCCAGCAGCCAATACAACGGACAGGCTTCCACCGGGGAGCTGTTTTTT. Translated, it gives CASSQYNGQASTGELFF. Reference TRBV14 and TRBJ2-2 proteins supply the regions before and after the CDR3; the full variable domain is: EAGVTQFPSHSVIEKGQTVTLRCDPISGHDNLYWYRRVMGKEIKFLLHFVKESKQDESGMPNNRFLAERTGGTYSTLKVQPAELEDSGVYFCASSQYNGQASTGELFFGEGSRLTVL.